Below, 20 T cell receptor beta chains from the same sample are listed, as sequenced in a study of T cells after yellow fever vaccination. MiXCR, applied by TCRdb to the 5' RACE reads, yields one record per CDR3 protein. There are some 250,000 distinct CDR3 sequences in the sample; more than 3.5% occur only once, and 15% to 20% lies in the top ten. Here the sequenced sample was PBMCs, taken 15 days after the yellow fever booster vaccination. All receptors derive from a man between 18 and 29 years old who received the YFV17D yellow fever vaccine.

This clonotype was seen ten or more times. The chain couples TRBV6-6 to TRBJ1-5, with 8 positions matching TRBD1. Per germline, CDR1 MNHNY and CDR2 SVGAGI (reference sequence). The CDR3 covers 16 residues. V gave up 8 bases and J gave up 0 bases; unmatched junction bases: 9. CDR3 sequence reads: CASGERGQGSNQPQHF. In nucleotides, the CDR3 is TGTGCCAGCGGAGAGAGAGGACAGGGTAGCAATCAGCCCCAGCATTTT.

This chain connects TRBV25-1 to TRBJ2-2; D unclear. This CDR3 is 13 amino acids long. Germline CDR1 MGHDK, CDR2 SYGVNS. V lost 4 bases and J 5 bases, leaving 8 bases between the germline ends. CDR3 sequence: CASSGPRTGELFF. The CDR3 nucleotides are TGTGCCAGCAGTGGGCCCAGGACCGGGGAGCTGTTTTTT. Filled out from reference TRBV25-1 and TRBJ2-2, the complete variable domain reads EADIYQTPRYLVIGTGKKITLECSQTMGHDKMYWYQQDPGMELHLIHYSYGVNSTEKGDLSSESTVSRIRTEHFPLTLESARPSHTSQYLCASSGPRTGELFFGEGSRLTVL.

This clonotype occurred many times. The V and J genes are TRBV6-5 and TRBJ2-1; D perhaps matches TRBD2 (6 bases). Per the germline V gene, CDR1 is MNHEY and CDR2 is SVGAGI. The CDR3 sequence is 13 residues long. V was shortened by 8 bases and J by 6 bases, with 14 bases between the two germline ends. The CDR3 loop is CASGAREPNEQFF. CDR3 bases: TGTGCCAGCGGGGCGCGGGAACCCAATGAGCAGTTCTTC.

This clonotype has at least ten counts. The CDR3 region is CASSQDRSGGSGYEQYF. The CDR3, as DNA: TGCGCCAGCAGCCAAGATCGGAGTGGGGGATCGGGGTACGAGCAGTACTTC. The rearrangement uses TRBV4-3 and TRBJ2-7; the D gene could be TRBD1 or TRBD2 (5 bases each). In germline, CDR1 is LGHNA, CDR2 YSLEER. V lost 0 bases and J lost 4, with 19 bases in between. The CDR3 has 17 residues.

This clonotype occurred many times. This chain joins TRBV7-2 and TRBJ2-5, with D possibly matching TRBD2 (7 bases). V lost 3 bases and J lost 5, with 19 bases in between. The germline V gene encodes CDR1 SGHTA and CDR2 FQGNSA. This CDR3 spans 16 amino acids. In DNA form, the CDR3 reads TGTGCCAGCAGCTTCCAAGCGGGACACCTGGGGGAGACCCAGTACTTC. Translation: CASSFQAGHLGETQYF.

In this sample, this clonotype turned up many times. CDR3 protein: CASITQRGSSYNEQFF. The CDR3 DNA sequence: TGTGCCAGCATCACACAGCGGGGAAGCTCCTACAATGAGCAGTTCTTC. The rearrangement links TRBV7-9 to TRBJ2-1; 7 positions match TRBD2. Germline V gives CDR1 SEHNR, CDR2 FQNEAQ (reference sequence). J gave up 0 bases and V 7 bases, and 9 bases lay outside the gene matches. CDR3 length: 16 residues.

In its sample, this clonotype was seen many times. This chain uses TRBV12-3 or TRBV12-4 with TRBJ1-2, with 8 bases fitting TRBD1. The J segment lost 0 bases and the V segment lost 5 bases, leaving 5 bases of the junction unmatched. The CDR3 consists of 15 residues. The CDR3 loop is CASSDTGGANYGYTF. The DNA for the CDR3 is TGTGCCAGCAGTGATACAGGGGGTGCTAACTATGGCTACACCTTC.

The chain carries TRBV5-1 and TRBJ2-5; unclear D gene. This CDR3 comprises 12 residues. Germline CDR1 reads SGHRS; CDR2 reads YFSETQ. For the CDR3, the DNA is TGCGCAACGACGGACGAACAAGAGACCCAGTACTTC. Translating gives CATTDEQETQYF. Looking up the rest from reference TRBV5-1 and TRBJ2-5 gives the full variable domain: KAGVTQTPRYLIKTRGQQVTLSCSPISGHRSVSWYQQTPGQGLQFLFEYFSETQRNKGNFPGRFSGRQFSNSRSEMNVSTLELGDSALYLCATTDEQETQYFGPGTRLLVL.

In its sample, this clonotype was seen many times. This chain joins TRBV29-1 and TRBJ2-1, with D perhaps matching TRBD1 or TRBD2 (5 bases each). V lost 7 bases to trimming and J lost 9 bases, with 16 bases between them. Germline V CDR1 and CDR2: SQVTM, ANQGSEA. The CDR3 sequence is 12 residues long. The CDR3 nucleotides are TGCAGCGCCGAATTCGGGGACCCTGAGCAGTTCTTC. Translating gives CSAEFGDPEQFF.

The chain recombines TRBV7-2 with TRBJ1-2; possible D gene TRBD1, 5 bases. This CDR3 is 15 amino acids long. Looked up from germline, CDR1 is SGHTA and CDR2 is FQGNSA. V was clipped by 4 bases and J by 4 bases, with 16 bases between them. The chain's CDR3 is CASSSRVPGSYGYTF. In DNA, the CDR3 is TGTGCCAGCAGCTCCCGGGTCCCAGGGTCCTATGGCTACACCTTC.

This clonotype appeared a few times. The chain couples TRBV19 to TRBJ2-7; no reliable D call. From germline, CDR1 is LNHDA and CDR2 SQIVND (reference sequence). This CDR3 region has 12 residues. V was pared by 5 bases and J by 4 bases, with 9 bases between. The DNA of the CDR3 is TGTGCCAGTAGTGAAAAGTCTTACGAGCAGTACTTC. This codes for CASSEKSYEQYF.

This clonotype was seen repeatedly, ten times or more. The CDR3 DNA reads TGTGCCAGCAGCCAAGACGGCAGGTGGACTGAAGCTTTCTTT. It specifies CASSQDGRWTEAFF. V and J are TRBV14 and TRBJ1-1; no reliable D call. The CDR3 runs 14 residues. Germline values: CDR1 SGHDN, CDR2 FVKESK. Trimming removed 0 bases from V and 5 bases from J, with 10 bases in between.

In this sample, this clonotype turned up a few times. V gene TRBV5-1 combines with J gene TRBJ2-6; the D is unclear. There are 19 residues in the CDR3. V was shortened by 3 bases and J by 0 bases, with 19 bases between the two germline ends. The germline V gene has CDR1 SGHRS and CDR2 YFSETQ. The CDR3 DNA reads TGCGCCAGCAGCTCCCCCGGACCCAAAACTCTCTCTGGGGCCAACGTCCTGACTTTC. Translation gives CASSSPGPKTLSGANVLTF.

In this sample, this clonotype turned up many times. The genes are TRBV20-1 and TRBJ2-3, with TRBD2 matching over 10 bases. The CDR3 totals 12 residues. V lost 3 bases and J lost 7; bases outside the gene matches: 1. CDR1 is DFQATT and CDR2 is SNEGSKA in the germline V gene (reference sequence). The chain's CDR3 is CSASSGGHTQYF. In nucleotides, the CDR3 is TGCAGTGCTAGTAGCGGGGGGCATACGCAGTATTTT.

This clonotype was seen at least ten times. The chain is built from TRBV12-3 or TRBV12-4 and TRBJ2-1, with 8 bases matching TRBD2. V gave up 0 bases and J gave up 9 bases; unmatched junction bases: 7. The CDR3 totals 15 residues. The CDR3 coding sequence is TGTGCCAGCAGTTTAGCGCAGGGACTAGTAGCTGAGCAGTTCTTC. This encodes CASSLAQGLVAEQFF.

Ten or more counts support this clonotype. This rearrangement joins TRBV6-2 or TRBV6-3 to TRBJ2-1; 14 positions agree with TRBD2. The V segment lost 2 bases and the J segment 4 bases; nucleotides outside the gene matches: 7. The CDR3 consists of 18 residues. Germline V gives CDR1 MNHEY, CDR2 SVGEGT. CDR3 protein: CASSYPGLAGAQYNEQFF. The CDR3 region has the DNA TGTGCCAGCAGTTACCCGGGACTAGCGGGGGCTCAGTACAATGAGCAGTTCTTC.

Ten or more counts support this clonotype. CDR3 nucleotides: TGTGCCAGCCTAGGACAGGGTGGGAATTCACCCCTCCACTTT. Translating gives CASLGQGGNSPLHF. The rearrangement joins TRBV5-5 to TRBJ1-6; TRBD1 aligns across 8 bases. Trimming took 7 bases from V and 7 from J; bases not matched to a gene: 7. The CDR3 totals 14 residues. From germline, CDR1 is SGHKS and CDR2 YYEKEE (reference sequence).

Many counts were recorded for this clonotype. The rearrangement joins TRBV7-6 to TRBJ2-2; D possibly corresponds to TRBD2 (7 bases). There are 15 residues in the CDR3. Germline assignment: CDR1 SGHVS and CDR2 FNYEAQ. The germline V and J ends were trimmed by 4 bases and 7 bases, with 16 bases remaining between them. This chain's CDR3 is CASSSGAGASGELFF. The CDR3 DNA reads as TGTGCCAGCAGCTCAGGCGCGGGGGCGAGCGGGGAGCTGTTTTTT. The entire variable domain, with the rest obtained from reference TRBV7-6 and TRBJ2-2, is as follows: GAGVSQSPRYKVTKRGQDVALRCDPISGHVSLYWYRQALGQGPEFLTYFNYEAQQDKSGLPNDRFSAERPEGSISTLTIQRTEQRDSAMYRCASSSGAGASGELFFGEGSRLTVL.

This clonotype was picked up many times. This chain connects TRBV7-9 to TRBJ2-2; 8 bases fit TRBD1. Trimming cost V 4 bases and J 5 bases; bases outside gene matches: 6. The CDR3 has 15 residues. The germline V gene has CDR1 SEHNR and CDR2 FQNEAQ (reference sequence). CDR3: CASSSKTGETGELFF. The CDR3 DNA reads as TGTGCCAGCAGCTCAAAGACAGGGGAGACCGGGGAGCTGTTTTTT.

This clonotype was detected many times. The J gene is TRBJ2-3, the V gene TRBV5-5; TRBD1 matches at 7 bases. This CDR3 is 16 amino acids long. The germline gives CDR1 SGHKS, CDR2 YYEKEE (reference sequence). Unmatched junction bases numbered 8, after V lost 4 bases and J lost 0 bases. The CDR3 spells CASSPGQIYSTDTQYF. CDR3 DNA: TGTGCCAGCAGCCCGGGACAGATTTATAGCACAGATACGCAGTATTTT.